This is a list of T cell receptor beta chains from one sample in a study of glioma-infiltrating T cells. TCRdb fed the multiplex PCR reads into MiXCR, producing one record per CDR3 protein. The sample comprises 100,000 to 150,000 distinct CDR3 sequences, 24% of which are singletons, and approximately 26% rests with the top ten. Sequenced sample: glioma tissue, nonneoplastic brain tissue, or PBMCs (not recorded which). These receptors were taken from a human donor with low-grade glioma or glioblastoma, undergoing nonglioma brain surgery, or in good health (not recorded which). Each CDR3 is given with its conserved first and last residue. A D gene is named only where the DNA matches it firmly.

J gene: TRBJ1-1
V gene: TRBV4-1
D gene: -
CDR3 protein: CASSRTPRANTEAFF

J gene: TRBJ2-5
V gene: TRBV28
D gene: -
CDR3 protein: CASSESGTVQETQYF

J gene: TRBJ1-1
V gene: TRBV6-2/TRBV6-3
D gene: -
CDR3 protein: CASRTRPSNTEAFF

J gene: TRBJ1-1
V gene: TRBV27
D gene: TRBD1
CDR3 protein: CASSLSLGQAKLLNTEAFF

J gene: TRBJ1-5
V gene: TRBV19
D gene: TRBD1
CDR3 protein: CASKDPGQGPNQPQHF

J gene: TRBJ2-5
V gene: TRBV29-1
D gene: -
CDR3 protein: CSVENGQQETQYF

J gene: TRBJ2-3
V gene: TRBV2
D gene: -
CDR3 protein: CASQPDSDTQYF

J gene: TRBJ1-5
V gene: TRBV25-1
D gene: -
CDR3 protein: CASSLGGEGQPQHF

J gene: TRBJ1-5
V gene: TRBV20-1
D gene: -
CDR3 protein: CSSSRPLGNQPQHF

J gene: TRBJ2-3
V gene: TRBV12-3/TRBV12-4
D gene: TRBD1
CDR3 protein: CASTARRTGVTDTQYF

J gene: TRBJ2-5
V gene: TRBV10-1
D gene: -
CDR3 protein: CASSDDRSQETQYF

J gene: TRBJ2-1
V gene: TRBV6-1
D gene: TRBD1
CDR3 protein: CASTRQGYNEQFF

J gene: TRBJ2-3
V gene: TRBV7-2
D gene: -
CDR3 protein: CASSSNRDTQYF